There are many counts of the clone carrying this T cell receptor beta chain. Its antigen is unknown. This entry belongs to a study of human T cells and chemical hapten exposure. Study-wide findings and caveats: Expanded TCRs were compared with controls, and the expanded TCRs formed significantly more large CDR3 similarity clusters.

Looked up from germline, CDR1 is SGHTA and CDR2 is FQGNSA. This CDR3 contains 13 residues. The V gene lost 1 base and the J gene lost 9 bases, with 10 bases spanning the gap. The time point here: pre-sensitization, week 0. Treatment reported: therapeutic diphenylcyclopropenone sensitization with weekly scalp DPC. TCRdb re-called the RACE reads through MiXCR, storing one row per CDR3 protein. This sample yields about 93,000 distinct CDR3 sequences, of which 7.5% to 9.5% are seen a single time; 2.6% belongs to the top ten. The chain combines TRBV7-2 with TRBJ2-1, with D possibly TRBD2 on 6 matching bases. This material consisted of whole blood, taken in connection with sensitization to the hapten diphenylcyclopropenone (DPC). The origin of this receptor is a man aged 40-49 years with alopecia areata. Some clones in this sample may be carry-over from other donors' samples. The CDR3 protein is CASSLDGRSEQFF. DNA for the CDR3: TGTGCCAGCAGCTTAGACGGGAGAAGTGAGCAGTTCTTC.